This T cell receptor beta chain was sequenced during a study of T cells in Graves' hyperthyroidism and ophthalmopathy. About the study: Once the initial diagnosis was made, peripheral blood was obtained before any treatment.

Comment on this clonotype: The target antigen is unknown.

General observations from the study: Expanded thyroid clonotypes (above 0.001) were mostly also found in blood.

Regions amplified from RNA transcripts were the TCR beta CDR3 regions. Initially, a first-round RT-PCR of the TCR CDR3 employed the HTBI primer set. TCRdb passed the multiplex PCR reads through MiXCR, listing each CDR3 protein once. The repertoire consists of about 770,000 distinct CDR3 sequences, with around a sixth occurring once and the leading ten covering over 15%. The length of the CDR3 is 13 residues. V lost 5 bases and J lost 6, with 14 bases in between. Germline loops: CDR1 MNHEY, CDR2 SVGEGT. Criteria for exclusion of patients were uncontrolled infection, other autoimmune disease, pregnancy or lactation. Clinical symptoms, serum thyroxine and TRAb, thyroid ultrasound and orbital computed tomography were used for the diagnoses.

This chain uses TRBV6-2 or TRBV6-3 with TRBJ2-7; D gene uncertain. Sequencing used blood. This receptor was obtained from a woman in her 50s with Graves' hyperthyroidism that later progressed to Graves' ophthalmopathy. Here the CDR3 DNA reads TGTGCCAGCAGTCCTCGGGTCGCCCCCGAGCAGTACTTC. It translates to CASSPRVAPEQYF.